This T cell receptor (beta chain) originates from a study of blood T cell repertoires in COVID-19. The assay was immunoSEQ multiplex PCR, and TCRdb's table has in-frame clones only and misses some. The table records about 160,000 clones, about 87% of them present only once. Looked up from germline, CDR1 is SEHNR and CDR2 is FQNEAQ (reference sequence). The V gene lost 5 bases and the J gene lost 11 bases, with 22 bases spanning the gap. The CDR3 contains 16 residues. The sample consisted of peripheral blood. This receptor was obtained from a woman aged 55-70 years who had recovered from COVID-19. The chain couples TRBV7-9 to TRBJ1-6; possibly TRBD1 for D (6 bases). The CDR3 sequence is CASSTGHLVELPPLHF. CDR3 nucleotide sequence: TGTGCCAGCAGCACGGGACACCTAGTCGAGCTACCACCCCTCCACTTT.